The following is a T cell receptor beta chain sequence with its context. This sample was included in a study of blood T cell repertoires in COVID-19. The CDR3 spans 15 residues. Germline V gene data show CDR1 as SGHTA and CDR2 as FQGNSA. V shed 5 bases and J shed 3 bases, with 17 bases lying between them. Generated by immunoSEQ multiplex PCR, the TCRdb table keeps only in-frame clones and is missing some. The sample consists of a few hundred thousand clones, 70% to 90% of them appearing once. The sequenced sample consisted of peripheral blood. J is TRBJ2-7 and V is TRBV7-2; possibly TRBD2 for D (6 bases). The clonotype was recovered from a man aged 55-75 years with acute or convalescent COVID-19. For the CDR3, the DNA is TGTGCCAGCAGCCCCCCCGGCGCGGGGCACTACGAGCAGTACTTC. Translating it yields CASSPPGAGHYEQYF. The whole variable domain, remainder taken from reference TRBV7-2 and TRBJ2-7, is GAGVSQSPSNKVTEKGKDVELRCDPISGHTALYWYRQSLGQGLEFLIYFQGNSAPDKSGLPSDRFSAERTGGSVSTLTIQRTQQEDSAVYLCASSPPGAGHYEQYFGPGTRLTVT.